This TCR beta chain was retrieved from a study of graft-versus-host responses after intestinal transplantation (dated by TCRdb to the early 2020s). Turning to the overall study: The transplants that recipients received were multivisceral, liver-intestinal, or isolated intestinal. To identify alloreactive clones, pre-transplant mixed lymphocyte reaction products were sequenced and then compared with unstimulated pre-transplant donor and recipient T cells. After intestinal transplantation, graft-versus-host and host-versus-graft alloreactive T cell clones were followed in the graft, circulation and bone marrow using bulk TCR-beta CDR3 sequencing. Instead of going to the commercial service, samples from a few later patients were sequenced in-house on an Illumina MiSeq and processed with MiXCR. All recipients received anti-thymocyte globulin induction followed by maintenance tacrolimus and steroids for roughly 3 years. Of the 20 to 25 intestinal transplant recipients enrolled in the cohort, one of whom was a retransplant, 3 patients without pretransplant specimens were excluded. A peak of at least 4% donor T cells among recipient peripheral blood mononuclear cells was the definition used for donor T cell macrochimerism.

As concerns this clone: What this receptor recognizes is not known. It has no much larger one-base neighbor in the sample; base qualities were not kept.

The paper's findings and limits, for the study overall: High GvH to HvG T cell clonal ratios were observed in the allografts of patients with donor T cell macrochimerism. GvH clones were found in recipient bone marrow, and some of the GvH clones appeared earlier in ileal mucosa or blood, which is consistent with an intestinal mucosal origin. The conclusions were limited by the relatively low number and heterogeneity of the intestinal transplant patients. Peak levels of circulating GvH clones were associated with declines in HvG clones early after transplant.

This sample's time point label indicates: cells obtained before transplantation from donor or recipient. CD3+CD4+ and CD3+CD8+ populations were FACS-sorted from unstimulated pre-transplant donor and recipient cells taken from spleen or lymph nodes. To prepare the library, the immunoSEQ multiplex PCR assay was applied. For most patients, genomic DNA was isolated using the Qiagen DNeasy Blood and Tissue Kit and was shipped frozen to Adaptive Biotechnologies for TCR sequencing. Adaptive Biotechnologies carried out high-throughput TCR-beta CDR3 sequencing of genomic DNA for most patients. Concerning the study's data processing: Adaptive's ImmunoSEQ software was the source of the TCR sequencing data for 15 to 20 patients, while a few other patients were processed with MiXCR and VDJtools. To correct CD4 versus CD8 sorting errors, sequences present in both subsets at a frequency ratio below 5:1 were removed. CDR3 nucleotide sequences shared between donor and recipient were removed because the origin of such sequences could not be assigned. Alloreactive clones required at least 2-fold expansion over unstimulated cells and minimum CFSE-low frequency of 0.002% (template counts) or 0.001% (read counts). Clones were considered mappable if detected in sequenced pre-transplant spleen, lymph node, or MLR CFSE-low populations of the donor or recipient. The cumulative frequency of alloreactive clones was calculated as a percentage of all sequences, weighted by copy number. In TCRdb, the immuneACCESS table is reduced to in-frame sequences with V and J assigned. These tables do not hold every clone; where another copy was compared, an unresolved V gene accounts for under half, and the others remain unexplained. For V, J and clone size, that table is used; D and trimming come from the DNA. This sample is represented by over 120,000 clones; nearly 95% of them were singletons. The top ten hold 0.19% of the sample.

CDR1 and CDR2 (MNHEY, SMNVEV) derive from the germline V gene (reference sequence). Relative to germline, V is 6 bases shorter and J is 2 bases shorter, with 11 bases between their ends. The CDR3 has 14 amino acids, counting the end cysteine and phenylalanine. The DNA shown is the 42-base CDR3, in frame from base 1. This sample comprised unstimulated CD4+ T cells sorted from spleen or lymph node cells, obtained before intestinal transplant. The clonotype was recovered from a human donor who received an intestinal transplant. The sequence links TRBV27 to TRBJ1-5; no confident D gene assignment can be made. Here the CDR3 is given as CASRRNGGNQPQHF. The DNA sequence is given as TGTGCCAGCAGGAGGAATGGTGGCAATCAGCCCCAGCATTTT.